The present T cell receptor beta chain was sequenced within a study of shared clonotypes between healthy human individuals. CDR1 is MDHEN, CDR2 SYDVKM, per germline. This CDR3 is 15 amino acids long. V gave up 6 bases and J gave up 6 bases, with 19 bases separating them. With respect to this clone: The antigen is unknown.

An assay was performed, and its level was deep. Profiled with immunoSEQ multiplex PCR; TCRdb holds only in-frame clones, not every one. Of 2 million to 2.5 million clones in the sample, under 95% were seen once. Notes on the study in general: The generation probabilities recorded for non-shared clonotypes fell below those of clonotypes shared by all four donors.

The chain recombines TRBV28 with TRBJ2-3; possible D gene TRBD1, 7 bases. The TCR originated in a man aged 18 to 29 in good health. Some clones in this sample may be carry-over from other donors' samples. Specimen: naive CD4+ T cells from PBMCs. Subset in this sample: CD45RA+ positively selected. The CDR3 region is CASRQQGRRPDTQYF. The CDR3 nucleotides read TGTGCCAGCAGACAACAGGGGAGGCGTCCTGATACGCAGTATTTT.